These T cell receptor beta chains were read from a single sample in a study of T cells in Graves' hyperthyroidism and ophthalmopathy. TCRdb ran MiXCR on the multiplex PCR reads and lists one entry per CDR3 protein. The sample includes 300,000 or so distinct CDR3 sequences, roughly 18% seen only once; the top ten take under 55%. Source material: blood. Source of these receptors: a woman in her fifties or sixties with Graves' hyperthyroidism. The CDR3 runs from the conserved cysteine through the conserved F or W. D genes are given only for firm matches. Some rows have no size entry. The others give once, few or many, or a class for an expanded clone.

>many|TRBJ1-1|TRBV18|.
CASSPRPNTEAFF
TGTGCCAGCTCACCACGGCCGAACACTGAAGCTTTCTTT
>many|TRBJ2-1|TRBV28|.
CASSLSLVEQFF
TGTGCCAGCAGTTTATCACTAGTTGAGCAGTTCTTC
>many|TRBJ2-5|TRBV7-2|.
CASGRGQETQYF
TGTGCCAGCGGGCGGGGACAAGAGACCCAGTACTTC
>few|TRBJ2-3|TRBV4-1|TRBD2
CASSQEGLATDTQYF
TGCGCCAGCAGCCAAGAGGGACTAGCGACAGATACGCAGTATTTT
>few|TRBJ2-1|TRBV10-1|TRBD2
CASSEPSGLAAYNEQFF
TGCGCCAGCAGTGAGCCATCCGGACTAGCGGCCTACAATGAGCAGTTCTTC
>.|TRBJ2-7|TRBV4-1|.
CASSQVTGSGSSYEQYF
TGCGCCAGCAGCCAAGTTACGGGCAGCGGATCTTCCTACGAGCAGTACTTC
>.|TRBJ2-5|TRBV4-2|TRBD2
CASSQWAGGVQETQYF
TGTGCCAGCAGCCAGTGGGCGGGGGGGGTCCAAGAGACCCAGTACTTC
>.|TRBJ1-1|TRBV2|TRBD1
CASSGQGRTEAFF
TGTGCCAGCAGTGGACAGGGCAGGACTGAAGCTTTCTTT
>.|TRBJ1-2|TRBV10-3|.
CAISEVRGGYTF
TGTGCCATCAGTGAAGTCAGGGGAGGCTACACCTTC
>.|TRBJ1-5|TRBV16|.
CASSLATSNQPQHF
TGTGCCAGCAGCCTCGCTACCTCCAATCAGCCCCAGCATTTT
>once|TRBJ1-3|TRBV5-6|TRBD1
CASSLSGGTVSGNTIYF
TGTGCCAGCAGCTTGTCCGGCGGGACAGTCTCTGGAAACACCATATATTTT
>many|TRBJ2-1|TRBV27|.
CASSLAISSYNEQFF
TGTGCCAGCAGTTTGGCGATTTCTTCCTACAATGAGCAGTTCTTC
>.|TRBJ2-5|TRBV3-1|.
CASSQDAGIGETQYF
TGTGCCAGCAGCCAAGATGCCGGAATAGGAGAGACCCAGTACTTC
>many|TRBJ2-1|TRBV5-1|.
CASSPAGVGELVNEQFF
TGCGCCAGCAGCCCGGCGGGTGTGGGGGAGCTCGTCAATGAGCAGTTCTTC
>few|TRBJ2-7|TRBV6-1|.
CASMSAPQGEQYF
TGTGCCAGCATGAGCGCGCCCCAGGGGGAGCAGTACTTC
>few|TRBJ2-1|TRBV5-1|TRBD2
CASSLGLAGVEQFF
TGCGCCAGCAGCTTGGGACTAGCGGGAGTAGAGCAGTTCTTC
>.|TRBJ2-7|TRBV6-2/TRBV6-3|.
CASTRQESYEQYF
TGTGCCAGCACCCGACAGGAATCCTACGAGCAGTACTTC
>many|TRBJ2-1|TRBV6-1|TRBD2
CASQESGGSYNEQFF
TGTGCCAGCCAAGAATCGGGGGGTTCCTACAATGAGCAGTTCTTC
>many|TRBJ1-1|TRBV29-1|TRBD1
CSVAPGQGMTEAFF
TGCAGCGTCGCGCCGGGACAGGGGATGACTGAAGCTTTCTTT
>many|TRBJ2-7|TRBV6-5|.
CASSYSRDNYEQYF
TGTGCCAGCAGTTACTCGAGGGACAACTACGAGCAGTACTTC
>many|TRBJ2-2|TRBV11-1|.
CASSLLQGNTGELFF
TGTGCCAGCAGCTTACTACAGGGGAACACCGGGGAGCTGTTTTTT
>many|TRBJ2-5|TRBV2|.
CASSWAAQETQYF
TGTGCCAGCAGTTGGGCAGCCCAAGAGACCCAGTACTTC
>few|TRBJ2-5|TRBV19|TRBD1
CASTGQGRETQYF
TGTGCCAGCACGGGACAGGGGCGAGAGACCCAGTACTTC
>few|TRBJ1-1|TRBV7-3|TRBD1
CASSLLGTGSVNTEAFF
TGTGCCAGCAGCTTATTGGGGACAGGGAGTGTTAACACTGAAGCTTTCTTT
>many|TRBJ1-1|TRBV29-1|.
CSVNVLTDTEAFF
TGCAGCGTGAACGTTTTGACGGACACTGAAGCTTTCTTT
>.|TRBJ2-7|TRBV20-1|TRBD2
CSARAPGLDTYNEQYF
TGCAGTGCTAGGGCCCCCGGACTAGATACCTACAATGAGCAGTACTTC
>.|TRBJ2-1|TRBV29-1|.
CSVGGGMSNEQFF
TGCAGCGTTGGTGGGGGAATGTCCAATGAGCAGTTCTTC
>many|TRBJ2-7|TRBV7-9|TRBD2
CASSPLTSGQYF
TGTGCCAGCAGCCCACTGACTAGCGGGCAGTACTTC
>.|TRBJ2-2|TRBV28|.
CASSPLPRGAGELFF
TGTGCCAGCAGTCCTTTACCCCGGGGAGCCGGGGAGCTGTTTTTT
>many|TRBJ1-1|TRBV20-1|.
CSARDGRSNTEAFF
TGCAGTGCTAGAGATGGCAGATCGAACACTGAAGCTTTCTTT
>many|TRBJ2-7|TRBV18|TRBD1
CASSPGQARYEQYF
TGTGCCAGCTCACCTGGACAGGCCCGCTACGAGCAGTACTTC
>few|TRBJ1-2|TRBV7-6|TRBD1
CASSLDRGLYGYTF
TGTGCCAGCAGCTTGGACAGGGGGCTGTATGGCTACACCTTC
>.|TRBJ2-3|TRBV9|.
CASSVERDTQYF
TGTGCCAGCAGCGTAGAACGAGATACGCAGTATTTT
>.|TRBJ2-7|TRBV18|.
CASSPPGGTGYEQYF
TGTGCCAGCTCACCACCGGGGGGAACAGGGTACGAGCAGTACTTC
>many|TRBJ2-1|TRBV28|TRBD2
CASSLLPGLAGSSYNEQFF
TGTGCCAGCAGTTTATTACCGGGACTAGCGGGGAGCTCCTACAATGAGCAGTTCTTC
>few|TRBJ1-6|TRBV2|.
CASIYFQNSPLHF
TGTGCCAGCATATACTTTCAAAATTCACCCCTCCACTTT
>once|TRBJ1-4|TRBV9|.
CASSSGTENEKLFF
TGTGCCAGCAGCTCCGGGACGGAGAATGAAAAACTGTTTTTT
>many|TRBJ2-5|TRBV12-3/TRBV12-4|.
CASSLEGGSEETQYF
TGTGCCAGCAGTTTAGAAGGAGGGAGTGAGGAGACCCAGTACTTC
>few|TRBJ2-7|TRBV7-2|.
CASSLVGGYEQYF
TGTGCCAGCAGCTTAGTCGGGGGCTACGAGCAGTACTTC
>few|TRBJ2-3|TRBV15|.
CATSRGGGTDTQYF
TGTGCCACCAGCAGAGGAGGGGGGACAGATACGCAGTATTTT
>few|TRBJ2-7|TRBV7-9|.
CASSPNSGGRGYEQYF
TGTGCCAGCAGCCCGAATAGTGGGGGACGAGGGTACGAGCAGTACTTC
>few|TRBJ1-6|TRBV30|.
CAWKESSPLHF
TGTGCCTGGAAAGAAAGTTCACCCCTCCACTTT
>many|TRBJ2-5|TRBV20-1|TRBD1
CSAIQQGRTPETQYF
TGCAGTGCTATCCAACAGGGGCGAACTCCGGAGACCCAGTACTTC
>many|TRBJ2-3|TRBV28|TRBD2
CASSFPTPTTSGRDSDTQYF
TGTGCCAGCAGTTTCCCCACCCCCACGACTAGCGGGAGGGATTCTGATACGCAGTATTTT
>many|TRBJ2-5|TRBV2|TRBD1
CASGGDRVVKTQYF
TGTGCCAGCGGGGGCGACAGGGTGGTGAAGACCCAGTACTTC
>few|TRBJ1-3|TRBV2|.
CASRAGGNTIYF
TGTGCCAGCAGGGCCGGTGGAAACACCATATATTTT
>.|TRBJ2-3|TRBV28|TRBD2
CASSAHLRTSGRADTQYF
TGTGCCAGCAGTGCGCACCTTCGGACTAGCGGGAGGGCAGATACGCAGTATTTT
>.|TRBJ1-2|TRBV10-3|.
CAIMAETTNYGYTF
TGTGCCATCATGGCTGAGACCACTAACTATGGCTACACCTTC
>few|TRBJ1-2|TRBV24-1|TRBD1
CATSDPGGRDGYTF
TGTGCCACCAGTGACCCAGGGGGCAGGGATGGCTACACCTTC
>.|TRBJ1-5|TRBV19|.
CASSIVGGGNQPQHF
TGTGCCAGTAGTATTGTAGGCGGGGGCAATCAGCCCCAGCATTTT
>many|TRBJ2-2|TRBV30|.
CAWSGPSAGHTGELFF
TGTGCCTGGAGTGGGCCATCGGCGGGGCACACCGGGGAGCTGTTTTTT
>.|TRBJ1-1|TRBV3-1|.
CASSRGTANTEAFF
TGTGCCAGCAGCCGAGGGACGGCGAACACTGAAGCTTTCTTT
>many|TRBJ2-1|TRBV18|.
CASSLNRAPYNEQFF
TGTGCCAGCTCACTGAACAGGGCGCCCTACAATGAGCAGTTCTTC